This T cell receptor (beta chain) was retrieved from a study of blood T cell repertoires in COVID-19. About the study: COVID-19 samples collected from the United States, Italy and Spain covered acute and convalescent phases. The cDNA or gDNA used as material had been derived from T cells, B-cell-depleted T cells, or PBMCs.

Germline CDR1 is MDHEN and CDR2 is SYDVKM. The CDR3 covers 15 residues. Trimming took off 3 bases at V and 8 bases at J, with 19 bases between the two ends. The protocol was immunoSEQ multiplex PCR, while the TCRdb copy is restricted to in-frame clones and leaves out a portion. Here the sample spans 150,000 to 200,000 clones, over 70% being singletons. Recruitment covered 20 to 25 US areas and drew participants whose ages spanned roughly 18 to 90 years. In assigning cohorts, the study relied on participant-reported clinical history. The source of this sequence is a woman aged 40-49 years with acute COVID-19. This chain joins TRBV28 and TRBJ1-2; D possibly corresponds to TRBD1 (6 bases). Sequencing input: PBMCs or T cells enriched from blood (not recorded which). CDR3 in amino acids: CASSLGTNAWVGYTF. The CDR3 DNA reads TGTGCCAGCAGTTTGGGGACAAATGCTTGGGTAGGCTACACCTTC.